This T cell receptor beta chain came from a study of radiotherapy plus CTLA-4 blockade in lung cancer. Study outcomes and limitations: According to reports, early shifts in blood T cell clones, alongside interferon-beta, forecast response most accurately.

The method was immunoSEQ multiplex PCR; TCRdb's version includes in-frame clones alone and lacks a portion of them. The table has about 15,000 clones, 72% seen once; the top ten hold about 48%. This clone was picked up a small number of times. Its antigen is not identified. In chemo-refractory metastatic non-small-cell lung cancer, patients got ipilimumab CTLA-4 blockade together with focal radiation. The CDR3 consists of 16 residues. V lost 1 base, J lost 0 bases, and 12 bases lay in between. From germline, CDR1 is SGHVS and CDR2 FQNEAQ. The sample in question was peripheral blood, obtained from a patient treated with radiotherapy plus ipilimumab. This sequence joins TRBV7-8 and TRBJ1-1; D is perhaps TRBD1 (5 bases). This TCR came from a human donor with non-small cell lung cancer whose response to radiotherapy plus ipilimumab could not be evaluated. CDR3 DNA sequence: TGTGCCAGCAGCTTAGGGGCAGGGAACATGAACACTGAAGCTTTCTTT. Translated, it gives CASSLGAGNMNTEAFF.